This T cell receptor (beta chain) was retrieved from a study of T cell responses to AZD1222 COVID-19 vaccine. Remarks on this clone: Its target is unknown.

Germline lookup yields CDR1 SGHAT and CDR2 FQNNGV. Trimming shortened V by 5 bases and J by 4 bases, and 21 bases separated the two germline ends. The CDR3 has 16 amino acids. Study-wide results and caveats: The study identified only 6 or 7 AZD1222 recipients as seropositive at baseline. Regions left unmutated in variants are reportedly the target of nearly half of spike-specific TCRs. Donor demographics were predominantly white British with a female majority; clonal diversity may be underestimated.

Clones were read by immunoSEQ multiplex PCR, and TCRdb kept only the in-frame ones, dropping some. The sample has over 120,000 clones. The gene calls are TRBV11-2 and TRBJ2-7; unclear D gene. The sequence was collected from an adult in good health. Sequenced input: peripheral blood. The CDR3 region is CASSPPPDYPGYEQYF. The DNA of the CDR3 is TGTGCCAGCAGCCCCCCGCCGGATTACCCTGGGTACGAGCAGTACTTC.